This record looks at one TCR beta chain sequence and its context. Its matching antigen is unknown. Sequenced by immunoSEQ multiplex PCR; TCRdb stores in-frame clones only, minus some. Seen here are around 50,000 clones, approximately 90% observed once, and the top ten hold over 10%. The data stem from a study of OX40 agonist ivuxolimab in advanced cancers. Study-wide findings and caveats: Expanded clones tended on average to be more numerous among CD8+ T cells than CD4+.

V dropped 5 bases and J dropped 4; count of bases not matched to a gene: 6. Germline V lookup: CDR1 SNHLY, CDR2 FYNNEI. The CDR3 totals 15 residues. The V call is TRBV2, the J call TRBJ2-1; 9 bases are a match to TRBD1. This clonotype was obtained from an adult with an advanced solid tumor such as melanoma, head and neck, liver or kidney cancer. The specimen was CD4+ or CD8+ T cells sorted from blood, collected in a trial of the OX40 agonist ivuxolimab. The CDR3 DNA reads TGTGCCAGCAGTCGGGACAGGGAAAGATACAATGAGCAGTTCTTC. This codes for CASSRDRERYNEQFF.